This T cell receptor beta chain was observed in a study of response to subunit inactivated influenza vaccine. This clonotype appeared a few times. Using its own MiXCR run on the RT-PCR reads, TCRdb lists one record per CDR3 protein. In the table there are 600,000 to 850,000 distinct CDR3 sequences, 11% to 15% of which are singletons. J gave up 5 bases and V 2 bases, and 27 bases lay outside the gene matches. Germline V gives CDR1 MNHEY, CDR2 SVGEGT. CDR3 length: 24 residues. The chain combines TRBV6-2 or TRBV6-3 with TRBJ2-5, with 15 nucleotides matching TRBD2. The TCR originated in a man in his fifties who received an inactivated influenza vaccine. This sample comprised PBMCs from blood, obtained 14 to 15 days before vaccination. CDR3 in DNA: TGTGCCAGCAGTTACGGATTCGCTAATTTCGGACAAGGACTAGCGGGAGGGCATTTCGAGACCCAGTACTTC. This encodes CASSYGFANFGQGLAGGHFETQYF.